One and the same sample provided the 5 T cell receptor beta chains below, sequenced in a study of blood T cell repertoires in COVID-19. The data were produced by immunoSEQ multiplex PCR, yet TCRdb's version contains in-frame clones alone and is incomplete. The table records roughly 380,000 clones, about 88% of them present only once. Sequenced sample: peripheral blood. Source of these receptors: a woman between 40 and 50 years old with COVID-19, enrolled during active disease.

The V gene is TRBV2, the J gene TRBJ2-7, with 10 bases fitting TRBD1. Germline V gives CDR1 SNHLY, CDR2 FYNNEI. The junction had 10 bases not matched to a gene; V was cut back by 1 base and J by 4 bases. The CDR3 sequence is 17 residues long. In DNA, the CDR3 is TGTGCCAGCAGTGAAGGGACAGGGGGTTTTGGCGTGTACGAGCAGTACTTC. It translates to CASSEGTGGFGVYEQYF. The variable domain in full, with the rest retrieved from reference TRBV2 and TRBJ2-7, is EPEVTQTPSHQVTQMGQEVILRCVPISNHLYFYWYRQILGQKVEFLVSFYNNEISEKSEIFDDQFSVERPDGSNFTLKIRSTKLEDSAMYFCASSEGTGGFGVYEQYFGPGTRLTVT.

V and J are TRBV5-8 and TRBJ1-5, with TRBD1 matching 7 bases. The CDR3 extends over 16 amino acids. With 0 bases clipped from V and 3 bases from J, the junction kept 6 bases outside the gene matches. Germline CDR1 and CDR2: SGHTS and YDEGEE. The CDR3 reads CASSLVTGVINQPQHF. Here the CDR3 DNA reads TGTGCCAGCAGCTTGGTAACAGGGGTGATCAATCAGCCCCAGCATTTT.

V usage is TRBV28 and J usage is TRBJ2-7, with 13 bases fitting TRBD2. Germline assignment: CDR1 MDHEN and CDR2 SYDVKM. Trimming took 7 bases from V and 7 from J; bases not matched to a gene: 7. CDR3 length: 14 residues. CDR3 in DNA: TGTGCCAGCACCAGACTAGCGGGGGGTGGAGAGCAGTACTTC. It translates to CASTRLAGGGEQYF.

The CDR3 sequence: CASSLDRDRGEKLFF. In DNA form, the CDR3 reads TGTGCCAGCAGCTTGGACCGGGACAGGGGGGAAAAACTGTTTTTT. The chain couples TRBV5-5 to TRBJ1-4, with 11 bases aligning to TRBD1. Germline V gives CDR1 SGHKS, CDR2 YYEKEE (reference sequence). The CDR3 covers 15 residues. The ends lost 0 bases at V and 8 bases at J; junction bases unmatched: 3. Full variable domain (rest looked up from reference TRBV5-5 and TRBJ1-4): DAGVTQSPTHLIKTRGQQVTLRCSPISGHKSVSWYQQVLGQGPQFIFQYYEKEERGRGNFPDRFSARQFPNYSSELNVNALLLGDSALYLCASSLDRDRGEKLFFGSGTQLSVL.

The CDR3 sequence is CASSLDPVSGNTIYF. CDR3 in DNA: TGTGCCAGCAGCTTAGATCCAGTTAGCGGAAACACCATATATTTT. The chain is built from TRBV11-2 and TRBJ1-3; D is ambiguous. CDR1 is SGHAT and CDR2 is FQNNGV in the germline V gene. This CDR3 is built from 15 residues. Trimming took off 0 bases at V and 4 bases at J, with 10 bases between the two ends.